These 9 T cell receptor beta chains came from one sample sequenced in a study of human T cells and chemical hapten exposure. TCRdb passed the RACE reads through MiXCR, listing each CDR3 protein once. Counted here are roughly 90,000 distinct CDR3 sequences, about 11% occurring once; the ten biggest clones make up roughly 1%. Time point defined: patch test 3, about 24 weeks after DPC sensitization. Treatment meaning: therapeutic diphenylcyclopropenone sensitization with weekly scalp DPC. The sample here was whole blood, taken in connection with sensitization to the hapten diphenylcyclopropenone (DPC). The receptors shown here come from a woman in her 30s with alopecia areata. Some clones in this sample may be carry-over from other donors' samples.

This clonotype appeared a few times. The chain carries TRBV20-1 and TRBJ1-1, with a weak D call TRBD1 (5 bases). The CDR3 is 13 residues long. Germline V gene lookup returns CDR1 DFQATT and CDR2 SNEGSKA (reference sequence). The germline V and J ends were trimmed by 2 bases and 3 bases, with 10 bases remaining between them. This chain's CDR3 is CSARQGKDTEAFF. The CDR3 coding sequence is TGCAGTGCTAGACAGGGCAAGGACACTGAAGCTTTCTTT.

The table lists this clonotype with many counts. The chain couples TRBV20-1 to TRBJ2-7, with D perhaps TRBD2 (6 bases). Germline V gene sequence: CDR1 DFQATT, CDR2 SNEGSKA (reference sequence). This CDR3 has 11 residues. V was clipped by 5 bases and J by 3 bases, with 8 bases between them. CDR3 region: CSAPRDYEQYF. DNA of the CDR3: TGCAGTGCTCCGCGGGACTACGAGCAGTACTTC.

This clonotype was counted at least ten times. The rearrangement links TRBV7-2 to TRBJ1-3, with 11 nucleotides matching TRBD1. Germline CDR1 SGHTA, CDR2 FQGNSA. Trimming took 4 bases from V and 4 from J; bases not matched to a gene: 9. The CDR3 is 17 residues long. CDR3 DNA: TGTGCCAGCAGCTCACATGGACAGGGGGCTGCCGGAAACACCATATATTTT. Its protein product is CASSSHGQGAAGNTIYF.

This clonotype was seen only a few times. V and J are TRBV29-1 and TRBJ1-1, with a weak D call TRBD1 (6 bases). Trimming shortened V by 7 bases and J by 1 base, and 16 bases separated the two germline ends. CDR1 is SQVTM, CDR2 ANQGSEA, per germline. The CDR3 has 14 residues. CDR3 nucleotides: TGCAGCGCCCGGACAGCCGTTGGGAACACTGAAGCTTTCTTT. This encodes CSARTAVGNTEAFF.

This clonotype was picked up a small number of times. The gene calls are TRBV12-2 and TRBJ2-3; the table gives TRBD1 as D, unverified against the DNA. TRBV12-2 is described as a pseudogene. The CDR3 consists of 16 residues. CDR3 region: CASRLDGAGATDTQYF. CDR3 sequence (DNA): TGTGCAAGTCGCTTAGATGGAGCGGGGGCAACAGATACGCAGTATTTT.

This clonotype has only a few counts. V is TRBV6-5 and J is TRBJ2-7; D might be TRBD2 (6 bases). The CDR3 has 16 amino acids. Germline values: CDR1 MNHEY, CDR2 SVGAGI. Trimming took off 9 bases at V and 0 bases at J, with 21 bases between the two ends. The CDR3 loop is CASQRGSGVSSYEQYF. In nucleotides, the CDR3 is TGTGCCAGTCAAAGAGGTAGCGGAGTTAGCTCCTACGAGCAGTACTTC.

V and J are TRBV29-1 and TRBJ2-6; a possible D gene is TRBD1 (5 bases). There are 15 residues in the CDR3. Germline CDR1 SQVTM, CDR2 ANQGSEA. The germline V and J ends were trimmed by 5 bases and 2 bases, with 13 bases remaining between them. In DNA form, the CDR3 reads TGCAGCGTTATCGTAGGGGTCCCTGGGGCCAACGTCCTGACTTTC. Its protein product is CSVIVGVPGANVLTF.

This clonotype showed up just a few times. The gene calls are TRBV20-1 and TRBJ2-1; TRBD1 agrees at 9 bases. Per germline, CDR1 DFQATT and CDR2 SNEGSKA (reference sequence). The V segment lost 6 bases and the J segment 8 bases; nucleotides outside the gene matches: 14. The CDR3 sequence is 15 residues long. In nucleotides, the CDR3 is TGCAGTGCCCAAATTCCCGGGACAGGGTACCATGAGCAGTTCTTC. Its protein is CSAQIPGTGYHEQFF.

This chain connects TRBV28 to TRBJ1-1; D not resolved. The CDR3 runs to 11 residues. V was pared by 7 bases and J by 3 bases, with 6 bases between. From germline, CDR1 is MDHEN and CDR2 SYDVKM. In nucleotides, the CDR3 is TGTGCCAGCACCAAGTACACTGAAGCTTTCTTT. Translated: CASTKYTEAFF.